The sample holds many counts of the clone carrying this T cell receptor (beta chain). Among the patients, aged 18 to 65, hyperthyroidism was newly diagnosed and had lasted under 2 months. Exclusion followed for patients with uncontrolled infection, other autoimmune disease, pregnancy or lactation. Progressors' blood was drawn at hyperthyroidism diagnosis, before ophthalmopathy symptoms. The authors obtained PBMCs from more than 9.5 ml of fresh peripheral blood. RNA transcripts served as the template for amplifying TCR beta CDR3 regions. With the HTBI primer set, the TCR CDR3 went through a first round of RT-PCR. TCRdb reanalysed the multiplex PCR reads using MiXCR and keeps one entry per CDR3 protein. The data hold around 340,000 distinct CDR3 sequences, with about 18% observed a single time. The sample comes from a study of T cells in Graves' hyperthyroidism and ophthalmopathy. Germline CDR1 and CDR2: MDHEN and SYDVKM. The CDR3 totals 13 residues. V was pared by 9 bases and J by 3 bases, with 14 bases between.

This TCR derives from a woman in her thirties with Graves' hyperthyroidism that later progressed to Graves' ophthalmopathy. The genes are TRBV28 and TRBJ1-1, with D possibly being TRBD1 (6 bases). Sequenced: blood. For the CDR3, the DNA is TGTGCCAGTTTAGTAGGGGGGGACACTGAAGCTTTCTTT. Protein sequence: CASLVGGDTEAFF.